This T cell receptor (beta chain) was identified during a study of TIL therapy for anti-PD-1-resistant metastatic lung cancer (dated by TCRdb to the early 2020s). As for the study more broadly: Tumors were harvested before any PD-1/PD-L1 blockade; patients then received nivolumab, and those progressing received lymphodepletion, expanded TIL infusion and IL-2. Enrolled patients had a median age of around 50 years (range about 38-85) and a median tumor PD-L1 proportion score of under 7%. The cohort was composed predominantly of lung adenocarcinoma, with a handful of EGFR-mutant and two ALK-rearranged tumors included, and half of patients were identified as current or former smokers. A median non-synonymous tumor mutation burden of approximately 1.4 mutations per megabase was determined across the cohort by whole-exome sequencing. T cell receptor beta sequencing of tumor and peripheral blood was used to follow clonotypes across the tumor, the expanded TIL product and serial blood samples. Findings and caveats that apply to the study as a whole: Infused TIL clonotypes partially replaced the baseline peripheral repertoire then decayed over months, with no apparent association between persistence and response. Generalizability was limited because the cohort was highly selected, with more treatment-naive, never-smoker and oncogene-addicted patients included than is typical. The study protocol defined all tumor marker inferences as exploratory.

On this clone: Its antigen remains undetermined. Base qualities are missing; no much larger clone stands one base away.

TCR beta CDR3 regions were amplified from genomic DNA by bias-controlled multiplex PCR with the immunoSEQ v3 hsTCRB kit. TCR libraries were sequenced on an Illumina NextSeq 500 to about 1.8 million read pairs for survey level or roughly 4.5-6 million for deep level. Per the authors' processing: V, D and J genes were assigned, non-productive sequences were removed, and clonality was reported by immunoSEQ Analyzer software. Repertoires were compared by productive Simpson clonality and by the Morisita overlap index of productive TRB rearrangements between infused TIL and blood. Absolute clonotype counts in blood were estimated as lymphocyte count times CD3+ fraction times the clone's productive frequency. Not all clones reach the TCRdb copy of this immuneACCESS table, which keeps in-frame sequences only. Checked studies attribute under half of the gap to unresolved V genes and leave the rest unexplained. Clone size and V and J calls were adopted from that table, with D and trimming inferred from the DNA. The sample table shows tens of thousands of clones, and about nine tenths are seen once. 2.6% of the sample goes to the ten largest clones.

The time point label for this specimen denotes: pre-treatment sample, taken before nivolumab and TIL therapy. A phase I trial run at two centers enrolled adults with stage 4 NSCLC between October 2017 and January 2020. Samples came from a single-arm, open-label phase I trial of tumor-infiltrating lymphocyte therapy with nivolumab in advanced non-small cell lung cancer. Mononuclear cells from blood collected in EDTA tubes were isolated on a Ficoll gradient and snap-frozen as pellets, and DNA was then extracted using a Qiagen mini-prep kit. V was cut back by 2 bases and J by 6 bases, leaving a gap of 12 bases between them. CDR1 and CDR2, per the germline V gene (reference sequence), are SGHNT and YYREEE. The CDR3 runs 13 residues from the cysteine to the phenylalanine. Only CDR3 DNA remains: 39 bases, in frame from the first base.

The material sequenced was blood, taken at baseline. The sequence was collected from a person aged 25 to 80 with non-small cell lung cancer. The chain is made from TRBV5-4 and TRBJ2-7; the D gene assignment is ambiguous. The nucleotide sequence reads TGTGCCAGCAGCTTCGGCGCCTCAGGCGAGCAGTACTTC. Its coded protein is CASSFGASGEQYF. The variable domain in full, with residues beyond the CDR3 obtained from the reference TRBV5-4 and TRBJ2-7 genes, is ETGVTQSPTHLIKTRGQQVTLRCSSQSGHNTVSWYQQALGQGPQFIFQYYREEENGRGNFPPRFSGLQFPNYSSELNVNALELDDSALYLCASSFGASGEQYFGPGTRLTVT.